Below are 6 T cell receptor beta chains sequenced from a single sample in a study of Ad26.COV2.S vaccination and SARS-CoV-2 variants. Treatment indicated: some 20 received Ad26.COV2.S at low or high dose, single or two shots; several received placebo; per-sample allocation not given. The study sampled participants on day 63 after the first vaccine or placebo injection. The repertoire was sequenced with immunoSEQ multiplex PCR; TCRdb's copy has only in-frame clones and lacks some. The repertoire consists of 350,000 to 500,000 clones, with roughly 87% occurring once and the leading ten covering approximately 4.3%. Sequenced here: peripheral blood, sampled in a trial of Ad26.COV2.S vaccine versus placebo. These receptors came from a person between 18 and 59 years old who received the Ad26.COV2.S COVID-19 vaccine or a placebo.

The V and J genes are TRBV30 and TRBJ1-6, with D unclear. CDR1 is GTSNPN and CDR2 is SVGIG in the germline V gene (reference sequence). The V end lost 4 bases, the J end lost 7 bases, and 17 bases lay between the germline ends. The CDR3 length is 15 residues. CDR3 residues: CAWTGSPNRNSPLHF. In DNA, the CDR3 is TGTGCCTGGACCGGCAGTCCTAACCGAAATTCACCCCTCCACTTT. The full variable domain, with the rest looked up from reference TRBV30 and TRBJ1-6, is SQTIHQWPATLVQPVGSPLSLECTVEGTSNPNLYWYRQAAGRGLQLLFYSVGIGQISSEVPQNLSASRPQDRQFILSSKKLLLSDSGFYLCAWTGSPNRNSPLHFGNGTRLTVT.

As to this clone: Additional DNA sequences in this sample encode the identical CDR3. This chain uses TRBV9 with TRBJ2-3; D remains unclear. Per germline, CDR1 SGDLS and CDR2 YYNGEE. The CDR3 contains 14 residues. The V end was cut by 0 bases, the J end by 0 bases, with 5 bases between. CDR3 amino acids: CASSVVASTDTQYF. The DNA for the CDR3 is TGTGCCAGCAGCGTAGTAGCCAGCACAGATACGCAGTATTTT.

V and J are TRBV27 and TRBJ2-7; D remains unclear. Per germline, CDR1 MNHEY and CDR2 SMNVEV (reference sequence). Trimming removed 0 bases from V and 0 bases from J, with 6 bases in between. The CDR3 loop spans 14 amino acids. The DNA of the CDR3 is TGTGCCAGCAGTTTATCGGGCCTCTCCTACGAGCAGTACTTC. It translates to CASSLSGLSYEQYF.

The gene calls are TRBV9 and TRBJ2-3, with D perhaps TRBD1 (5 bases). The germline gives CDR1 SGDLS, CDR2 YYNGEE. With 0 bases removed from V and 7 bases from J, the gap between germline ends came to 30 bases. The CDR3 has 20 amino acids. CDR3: CASSVVEAHEGPSRTNTQYF. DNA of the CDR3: TGTGCCAGCAGCGTAGTAGAAGCCCATGAAGGACCCTCTAGGACAAATACGCAGTATTTT.

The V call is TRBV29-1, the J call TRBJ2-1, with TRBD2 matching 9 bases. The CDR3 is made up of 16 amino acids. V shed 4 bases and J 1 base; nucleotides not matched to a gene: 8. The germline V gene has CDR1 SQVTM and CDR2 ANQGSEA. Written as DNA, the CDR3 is TGCAGCGTTGTGGCTAGCGGGATGTCATCCTACAATGAGCAGTTCTTC. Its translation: CSVVASGMSSYNEQFF.

CDR3: CASSLDVGQGTDTQYF. The CDR3, as DNA: TGTGCCAGCAGCTTAGATGTTGGGCAGGGAACGGATACGCAGTATTTT. The chain links TRBV7-9 to TRBJ2-3; weak D call: TRBD1 (5 bases). The germline V gene encodes CDR1 SEHNR and CDR2 FQNEAQ (reference sequence). The V end lost 1 base, the J end lost 6 bases, and 17 bases lay between the germline ends. The CDR3 contains 16 residues.